The present T cell receptor (beta chain) was sequenced within a study of T cells in women clearing cervical HPV infection. Study-level points and caveats: Cases and controls were distinguished at AUC over 0.75 by richness and V genes.

The V gene end was trimmed by 3 bases and the J gene end by 7 bases; junction bases not matched to a gene: 7. Germline lookup yields CDR1 LNHDA and CDR2 SQIVND (reference sequence). CDR3 size: 15 residues. Note on this clone: Its antigen is not known. The read is 3 residues too short to cover the CDR3 end, so that end is filled in from the germline J gene.

Measured with immunoSEQ multiplex PCR; TCRdb has only the in-frame clones, and not every one. This repertoire includes 25,000 or so clones. The specimen sequenced was blood buffy coat. This sequence originates from a woman aged 18 to 75 with a cervical HPV16 infection that either progressed to CIN3+ or cleared (not recorded which). The chain links TRBV19 to TRBJ1-5; 9 bases line up with TRBD1. The sequenced part of the CDR3 DNA is TGTGCCAGTAGTATCAGTGGACAGGGGCGGCAGCCC. It is translated as CASSISGQGRQP. The CDR3 in full is CASSISGQGRQPQHF.